This T cell receptor beta chain was observed in a study of shared clonotypes between healthy human individuals. A split of CD4+ cells into CD45RA+ naive and CD45RA-negative memory subsets was performed. Germline-derived CDR1 and CDR2 are MNHEY and SVGAGI. This CDR3 region has 13 residues. The J segment lost 12 bases and the V segment lost 4 bases, leaving 6 bases of the junction unmatched. In the authors' workflow: ImmunoSEQ only sent back junction sequences with no quality scores, so filtering was done differently. Repertoires were generated with immunoSEQ multiplex PCR, while TCRdb's copy carries only in-frame clones and drops some. V and J calls and clone size are copied from that table; D and trimming were computed from the DNA. Of about 2,500,000 clones listed, around nine tenths are singletons.

This chain connects TRBV6-5 to TRBJ1-6, with 7 bases matching TRBD1. Sequencing used naive CD4+ T cells sorted from blood. Subset denoted: CD45RA+ positively selected. This TCR was sampled from a man aged 18-30 years in good health. CDR3: CASSSHRGEPLHF. The CDR3 region has the DNA TGTGCCAGCAGTTCCCACAGGGGAGAACCCCTCCACTTT.